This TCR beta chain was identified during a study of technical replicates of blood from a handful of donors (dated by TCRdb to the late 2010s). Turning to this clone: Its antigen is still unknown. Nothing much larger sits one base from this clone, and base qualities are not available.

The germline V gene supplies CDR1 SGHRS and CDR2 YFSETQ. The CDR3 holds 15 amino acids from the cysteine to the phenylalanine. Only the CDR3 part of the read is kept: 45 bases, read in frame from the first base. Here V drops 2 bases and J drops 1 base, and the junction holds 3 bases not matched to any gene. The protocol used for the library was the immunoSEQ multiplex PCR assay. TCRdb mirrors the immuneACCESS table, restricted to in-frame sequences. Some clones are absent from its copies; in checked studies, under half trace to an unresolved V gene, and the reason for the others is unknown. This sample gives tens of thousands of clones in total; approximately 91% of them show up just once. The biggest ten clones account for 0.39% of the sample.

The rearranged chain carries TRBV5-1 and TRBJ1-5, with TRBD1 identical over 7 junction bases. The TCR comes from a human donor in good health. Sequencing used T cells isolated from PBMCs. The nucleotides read TGCGCCAGCAGCTTAGGGACAGTGAGCAATCAGCCCCAGCATTTT. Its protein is CASSLGTVSNQPQHF.